This T cell receptor (beta chain) originates from a study of T cell repertoires in cytomegalovirus infection. Germline CDR1 reads LNHDA; CDR2 reads SQIVND (reference sequence). Trimming left V 3 bases short and J 1 base short, with 16 bases between. CDR3 length: 17 amino acids. This clonotype turned up a few times. The antigen is not known. Study-level points and caveats: In two of eight donors, the top clonotype was HLA-C-restricted CMV-specific.

Each CDR3 protein gets one entry after TCRdb re-called the reads with MiXCR. The sample holds some 180,000 distinct CDR3 sequences; about 15% are singletons and the top ten take 25%. The sample was CD8+ T cells from PBMCs. The origin of this receptor is a human donor in good health (CMV status not recorded). Some clones in this sample may be carry-over from other donors' samples. The chain joins TRBV19 to TRBJ1-5; D perhaps matches TRBD1 (5 bases). This chain's CDR3 is CASSIFGGIFSNQPQHF. DNA for the CDR3: TGTGCCAGTAGTATTTTCGGGGGAATTTTCAGCAATCAGCCCCAGCATTTT.